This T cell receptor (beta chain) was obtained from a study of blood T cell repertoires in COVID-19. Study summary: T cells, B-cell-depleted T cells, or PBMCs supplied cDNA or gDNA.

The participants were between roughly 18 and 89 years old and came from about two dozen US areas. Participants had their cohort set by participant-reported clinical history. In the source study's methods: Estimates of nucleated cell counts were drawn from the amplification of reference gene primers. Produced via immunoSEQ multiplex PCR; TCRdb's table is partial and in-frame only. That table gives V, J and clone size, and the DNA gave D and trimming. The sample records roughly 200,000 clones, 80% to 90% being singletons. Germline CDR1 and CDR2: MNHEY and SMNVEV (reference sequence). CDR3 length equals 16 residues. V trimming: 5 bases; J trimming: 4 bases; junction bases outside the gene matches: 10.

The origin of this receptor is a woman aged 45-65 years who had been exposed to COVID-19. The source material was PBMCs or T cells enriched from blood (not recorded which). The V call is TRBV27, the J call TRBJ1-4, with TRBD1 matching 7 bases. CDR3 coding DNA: TGTGCCAGCAGTCCCATTTGGGCAGGGGGTAATGAAAAACTGTTTTTT. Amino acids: CASSPIWAGGNEKLFF.